A single sample gave rise to the 9 T cell receptor beta chains below, sequenced in a study of blood T cell repertoires in COVID-19. The method was immunoSEQ multiplex PCR; TCRdb's version includes in-frame clones alone and lacks a portion of them. The sample includes approximately 260,000 clones, about 80% of them seen just once. The sequenced sample consisted of peripheral blood. The origin of the receptors is an elderly woman with acute or convalescent COVID-19.

J is TRBJ1-2 and V is TRBV5-1; D might be TRBD1 (6 bases). CDR3 length: 13 residues. The V gene's germline CDR1 is SGHRS and CDR2 YFSETQ. Trimming took off 4 bases at V and 4 bases at J, with 11 bases between the two ends. CDR3 in DNA: TGCGCCAGCAGCCCGGGACAAGCCTATGGCTACACCTTC. The encoded protein is CASSPGQAYGYTF.

This sequence joins TRBV6-5 and TRBJ1-1, with D possibly matching TRBD1 (5 bases). The germline V gene encodes CDR1 MNHEY and CDR2 SVGAGI. This CDR3 spans 13 amino acids. V lost 10 bases and J lost 0, with 12 bases in between. This CDR3 reads CATRQPLNTEAFF. CDR3 coding DNA: TGTGCCACCCGACAGCCCTTGAACACTGAAGCTTTCTTT.

This clone was recorded a few times. The chain recombines TRBV28 with TRBJ2-5, with D unclear. Germline CDR1 is MDHEN and CDR2 is SYDVKM. The CDR3 is made up of 11 amino acids. Deletions cut 6 bases from V and 5 bases from J, with 7 bases between. This chain's CDR3 is CASSPRETQYF. CDR3 DNA sequence: TGTGCCAGCAGCCCGAGGGAGACCCAGTACTTC.

The rearrangement joins TRBV27 to TRBJ2-1; D unresolved. Germline V gene sequence: CDR1 MNHEY, CDR2 SMNVEV (reference sequence). Trimming removed 7 bases from V and 7 bases from J, with 8 bases in between. The CDR3 covers 11 residues. CDR3 amino acids: CASTLRNEQFF. The CDR3 bases are TGTGCCAGCACCCTTCGGAATGAGCAGTTCTTC.

The chain is built from TRBV6-5 and TRBJ2-7; the D gene is possibly TRBD2 (6 bases). V was clipped by 6 bases and J by 0 bases, with 15 bases between them. CDR1 is MNHEY and CDR2 is SVGAGI in the germline V gene. The length of the CDR3 is 15 residues. Written as DNA, the CDR3 is TGTGCCAGCAGCGCCGGGGGTACCAGCTCCTACGAGCAGTACTTC. It encodes CASSAGGTSSYEQYF.

This sequence joins TRBV9 and TRBJ1-4; D not certain. The CDR3 loop spans 15 amino acids. Germline CDR1 SGDLS, CDR2 YYNGEE. The V and J ends lost 0 bases and 0 bases respectively, with 6 bases between them. The CDR3, as DNA: TGTGCCAGCAGCGTAGAAGGAGCAACTAATGAAAAACTGTTTTTT. Its translation is CASSVEGATNEKLFF.

J is TRBJ2-3 and V is TRBV28, with D unresolved. V was trimmed by 3 bases and J by 6 bases, leaving 13 bases between them. The CDR3 has 14 residues. Germline assignment: CDR1 MDHEN and CDR2 SYDVKM. The DNA of the CDR3 is TGTGCCAGCAGTTTGACTGCCCTCCCTGATACGCAGTATTTT. This codes for CASSLTALPDTQYF.

V is TRBV10-3 and J is TRBJ2-1; 7 nucleotides match TRBD1. Germline trimming cut 7 bases from V and 4 bases from J; bases unmatched to any gene: 4. CDR1 and CDR2 (germline): ENHRY, SYGVKD. The CDR3 consists of 13 residues. The CDR3 is CAITPDRYNEQFF. Here the CDR3 DNA reads TGTGCCATCACCCCGGACAGGTACAATGAGCAGTTCTTC.

This clone was seen a handful of times. This chain connects TRBV6-5 to TRBJ2-2, with 9 bases aligning to TRBD2. V dropped 8 bases and J dropped 1; count of bases not matched to a gene: 5. Germline V gene lookup returns CDR1 MNHEY and CDR2 SVGAGI. The CDR3 spans 15 residues. The CDR3 DNA reads TGTGCCAGCGGATGGCGGGGGGGGAACACCGGGGAGCTGTTTTTT. Residues: CASGWRGGNTGELFF.